Presented here are 17 T cell receptor beta chains from one specimen sequenced in a study of cytomegalovirus exposure and HLA in healthy donors. Method: immunoSEQ multiplex PCR; TCRdb's copy keeps in-frame clones and lacks some. Here the sample spans about 73,000 clones, roughly 95% being singletons. Sequenced material: PBMCs. These receptors were taken from a man between 18 and 35 years old in good health and CMV-seronegative.

The rearrangement uses TRBV7-9 and TRBJ2-7; possible D gene TRBD1, 6 bases. Germline CDR1 is SEHNR and CDR2 is FQNEAQ (reference sequence). Trimming took off 5 bases at V and 1 base at J, with 21 bases between the two ends. The CDR3 loop spans 17 amino acids. CDR3 loop: CASSIKGAGDKSYEQYF. The CDR3 coding sequence is TGTGCCAGCAGCATCAAGGGTGCAGGGGATAAGTCCTACGAGCAGTACTTC.

The V and J genes are TRBV19 and TRBJ1-4; D ambiguous. CDR3 length: 18 residues. V was trimmed by 3 bases and J by 0 bases, leaving 17 bases between them. CDR1 is LNHDA and CDR2 is SQIVND in the germline V gene (reference sequence). This CDR3 is CASSIFGGQAATNEKLFF. CDR3 sequence (DNA): TGTGCCAGTAGTATTTTCGGAGGTCAGGCCGCAACTAATGAAAAACTGTTTTTT.

This clone was picked up a small number of times. V gene TRBV7-9 combines with J gene TRBJ2-6, with 7 nucleotides matching TRBD1. Germline CDR1 is SEHNR and CDR2 is FQNEAQ (reference sequence). The CDR3 loop spans 16 amino acids. V trimming: 2 bases; J trimming: 4 bases; junction bases outside the gene matches: 5. CDR3 region: CASSLPGGQGANVLTF. CDR3 DNA: TGTGCCAGCAGCTTACCTGGGGGACAGGGGGCCAACGTCCTGACTTTC.

This chain uses TRBV9 with TRBJ2-1, with 7 nucleotides matching TRBD1. V trimming: 0 bases; J trimming: 1 base; junction bases outside the gene matches: 10. The germline V gene encodes CDR1 SGDLS and CDR2 YYNGEE. This CDR3 is built from 18 residues. The CDR3 is CASSVASGVRGSYNEQFF. The CDR3 DNA sequence: TGTGCCAGCAGCGTAGCAAGTGGTGTCAGGGGGTCCTACAATGAGCAGTTCTTC.

This clone occurred once. The chain recombines TRBV5-1 with TRBJ1-1; D might be TRBD1 (5 bases). V was shortened by 1 base and J by 1 base, with 20 bases between the two germline ends. Germline V gene lookup returns CDR1 SGHRS and CDR2 YFSETQ. The CDR3 extends over 18 amino acids. CDR3 nucleotides: TGCGCCAGCAGCTTGTATTATCCGGGGGGTACAGGGAACACTGAAGCTTTCTTT. It specifies CASSLYYPGGTGNTEAFF.

The genes are TRBV19 and TRBJ1-2; 9 bases are a match to TRBD1. The CDR3 is 15 residues long. J gave up 7 bases and V 6 bases, and 12 bases lay outside the gene matches. Germline CDR1 is LNHDA and CDR2 is SQIVND (reference sequence). In DNA form, the CDR3 reads TGTGCCAGTAGCAGGGGTCGGGACAGGGATCCTGGCTACACCTTC. Its protein product is CASSRGRDRDPGYTF. The variable domain in full, with the rest retrieved from reference TRBV19 and TRBJ1-2, is DGGITQSPKYLFRKEGQNVTLSCEQNLNHDAMYWYRQDPGQGLRLIYYSQIVNDFQKGDIAEGYSVSREKKESFPLTVTSAQKNPTAFYLCASSRGRDRDPGYTFGSGTRLTVV.

The V gene is TRBV6-5, the J gene TRBJ1-2; D uncertain. V gave up 7 bases and J gave up 4 bases, with 10 bases separating them. CDR1 is MNHEY and CDR2 is SVGAGI in the germline V gene. This CDR3 spans 12 amino acids. CDR3 sequence: CASTDNGYGYTF. The CDR3 region has the DNA TGTGCCAGCACCGACAACGGCTATGGCTACACCTTC.

This chain connects TRBV10-3 to TRBJ2-5; 9 bases align to TRBD1. J was trimmed by 4 bases and V by 6 bases; bases with no gene match: 6. Germline V gene data show CDR1 as ENHRY and CDR2 as SYGVKD. This CDR3 is built from 14 residues. The CDR3 DNA follows: TGTGCCATCAGCGCACAGGGGGCCGGAGAGACCCAGTACTTC. It codes for CAISAQGAGETQYF.

J is TRBJ1-2 and V is TRBV9; TRBD1 matches 8 bases. J gave up 5 bases and V 3 bases, and 9 bases lay outside the gene matches. This CDR3 has 15 amino acids. The germline CDR1 and CDR2 sequences are SGDLS and YYNGEE. This CDR3 reads CASSARPGGGYGYTF. The CDR3 DNA follows: TGTGCCAGCAGCGCCCGACCAGGGGGCGGATATGGCTACACCTTC. Filled out from reference TRBV9 and TRBJ1-2, the complete variable domain reads DSGVTQTPKHLITATGQRVTLRCSPRSGDLSVYWYQQSLDQGLQFLIQYYNGEERAKGNILERFSAQQFPDLHSELNLSSLELGDSALYFCASSARPGGGYGYTFGSGTRLTVV.

The rearrangement uses TRBV9 and TRBJ2-7; 10 bases are shared with TRBD2. The CDR3 has 15 amino acids. The V segment lost 2 bases and the J segment 4 bases; nucleotides outside the gene matches: 6. Germline CDR1 reads SGDLS; CDR2 reads YYNGEE. For the CDR3, the DNA is TGTGCCAGCAGCGTCGAAGAGCGGGGGGGATACGAGCAGTACTTC. Translating gives CASSVEERGGYEQYF.

This clone appeared a single time. The chain has TRBV9 and TRBJ1-5; D remains unclear. Germline CDR1 and CDR2: SGDLS and YYNGEE. This CDR3 comprises 15 residues. V lost 0 bases and J lost 0, with 7 bases in between. CDR3 DNA sequence: TGTGCCAGCAGCGTAGGAGGGATTAGCAATCAGCCCCAGCATTTT. It yields the protein CASSVGGISNQPQHF.

J is TRBJ2-2 and V is TRBV7-6; 9 bases are shared with TRBD1. CDR3 length: 17 residues. The ends lost 1 base at V and 4 bases at J; junction bases unmatched: 7. Germline CDR1 SGHVS, CDR2 FNYEAQ. The CDR3 sequence: CASSLVGGDRVTGELFF. The CDR3 nucleotides read TGTGCCAGCAGCTTAGTAGGGGGGGACAGGGTCACCGGGGAGCTGTTTTTT.

The chain joins TRBV7-2 to TRBJ2-3; D is uncertain. V lost 0 bases, J lost 0 bases, and 10 bases lay in between. Germline V gene sequence: CDR1 SGHTA, CDR2 FQGNSA. The CDR3 runs to 16 residues. CDR3 in amino acids: CASSLAPGSSTDTQYF. The DNA of the CDR3 is TGTGCCAGCAGCTTAGCCCCAGGCTCTAGCACAGATACGCAGTATTTT.

J is TRBJ2-7 and V is TRBV5-1, with D unresolved. Germline loops: CDR1 SGHRS, CDR2 YFSETQ. V was trimmed by 1 base and J by 4 bases, leaving 15 bases between them. The CDR3 has 15 amino acids. The CDR3 loop is CASSLTEPQVYEQYF. CDR3 coding DNA: TGCGCCAGCAGCTTGACTGAACCGCAAGTTTACGAGCAGTACTTC.

The rearrangement links TRBV15 to TRBJ2-7; 7 nucleotides line up with TRBD1. V shed 0 bases and J 2 bases; nucleotides not matched to a gene: 10. The germline V gene has CDR1 LNHNV and CDR2 YYDKDF (reference sequence). The CDR3 extends over 17 amino acids. The CDR3 protein is CATSRDRQLDRPYEQYF. The CDR3 DNA follows: TGTGCCACCAGCAGAGATCGTCAGTTGGACAGGCCCTACGAGCAGTACTTC.

This chain connects TRBV7-2 to TRBJ2-1; 12 bases match TRBD1. CDR3 length: 17 residues. Looked up from germline, CDR1 is SGHTA and CDR2 is FQGNSA. The junction had 10 bases not matched to a gene; V was cut back by 2 bases and J by 8 bases. The CDR3 DNA follows: TGTGCCAGCAGCTTACTGGGACAGGGGGCGGGCGCCTATGAGCAGTTCTTC. Translation gives CASSLLGQGAGAYEQFF.

V gene TRBV30 combines with J gene TRBJ1-1, with D hard to call. This CDR3 spans 12 amino acids. Germline V gene lookup returns CDR1 GTSNPN and CDR2 SVGIG (reference sequence). Trimming shortened V by 2 bases and J by 10 bases, and 14 bases separated the two germline ends. CDR3 residues: CAWSPFNNGAFF. The CDR3 coding sequence is TGTGCCTGGAGTCCTTTTAACAATGGAGCTTTCTTT.